This T cell receptor beta chain was captured in a study of PD-1 blockade in classical Hodgkin lymphoma. Notes on the study in general: Reasons behind the repertoire differences stay unclear, perhaps disease activity or earlier therapy. It was among complete responders that baseline diversity resembled that of newly diagnosed patients.

Described time point: cycle 4 day 1 (C4D1), after six to seven weeks of nivolumab. In every patient, relapse followed autologous stem cell transplantation, while exposure to brentuximab vedotin differed. The protocol was immunoSEQ multiplex PCR, while the TCRdb copy is restricted to in-frame clones and leaves out a portion. The table records about 93,000 clones, about three quarters of them present only once. As for this clone: Its antigen is unidentified.

Deletions cut 2 bases from V and 6 bases from J, with 12 bases between. CDR3 size: 14 residues. The V gene's germline CDR1 is KGHSH and CDR2 LQKENI. This chain uses TRBV18 with TRBJ2-3; D remains ambiguous. The sequence was obtained from a human donor with classical Hodgkin lymphoma. This sample comprised peripheral blood mononuclear cells (PBMCs), obtained before the fourth cycle of nivolumab. The CDR3 sequence is CASSPRDSLDTQYF. CDR3 nucleotide sequence: TGTGCCAGCTCACCAAGAGACTCCCTGGATACGCAGTATTTT.